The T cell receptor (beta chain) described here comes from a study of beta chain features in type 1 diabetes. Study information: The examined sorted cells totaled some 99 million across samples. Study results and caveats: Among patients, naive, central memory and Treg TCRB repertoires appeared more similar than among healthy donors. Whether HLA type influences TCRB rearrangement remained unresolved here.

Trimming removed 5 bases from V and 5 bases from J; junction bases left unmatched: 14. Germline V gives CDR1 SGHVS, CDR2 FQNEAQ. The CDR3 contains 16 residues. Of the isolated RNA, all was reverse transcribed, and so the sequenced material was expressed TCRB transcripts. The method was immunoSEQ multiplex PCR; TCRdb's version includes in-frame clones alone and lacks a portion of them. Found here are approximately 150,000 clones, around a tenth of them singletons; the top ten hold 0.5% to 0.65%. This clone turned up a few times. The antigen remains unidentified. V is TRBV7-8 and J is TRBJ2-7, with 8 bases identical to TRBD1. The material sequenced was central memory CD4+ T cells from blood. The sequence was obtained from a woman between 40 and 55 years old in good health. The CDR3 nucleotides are TGTGCCAGCAGCCCGAACGCGGCACAGGGGGTGGACGAGCAGTACTTC. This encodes CASSPNAAQGVDEQYF.